This TCR beta chain stems from a study of T-cell reconstitution after alpha-beta-depleted transplantation in children. For TCRbeta, the library was prepared with unique molecular identifiers. TCRdb ran MiXCR on the PCR reads and lists one entry per CDR3 protein. The repertoire has approximately 340,000 distinct CDR3 sequences, about 9.4% of them found once; the top ten carry about 2.3%. Looked up from germline, CDR1 is KGHDR and CDR2 is SFDVKD. The V gene lost 9 bases and the J gene lost 5 bases, with 15 bases spanning the gap. The CDR3 length is 14 residues. The chain joins TRBV24-1 to TRBJ2-2; D remains ambiguous. The source is a human donor who donated a stem cell graft to a child with acute lymphoblastic leukemia. Sequencing was performed on PBMCs from the stem cell graft donor, taken from the stem cell graft. In DNA, the CDR3 is TGTGCCACCTGTCCCCTCTTGGGAACCGGGGAGCTGTTTTTT. Its translation is CATCPLLGTGELFF.